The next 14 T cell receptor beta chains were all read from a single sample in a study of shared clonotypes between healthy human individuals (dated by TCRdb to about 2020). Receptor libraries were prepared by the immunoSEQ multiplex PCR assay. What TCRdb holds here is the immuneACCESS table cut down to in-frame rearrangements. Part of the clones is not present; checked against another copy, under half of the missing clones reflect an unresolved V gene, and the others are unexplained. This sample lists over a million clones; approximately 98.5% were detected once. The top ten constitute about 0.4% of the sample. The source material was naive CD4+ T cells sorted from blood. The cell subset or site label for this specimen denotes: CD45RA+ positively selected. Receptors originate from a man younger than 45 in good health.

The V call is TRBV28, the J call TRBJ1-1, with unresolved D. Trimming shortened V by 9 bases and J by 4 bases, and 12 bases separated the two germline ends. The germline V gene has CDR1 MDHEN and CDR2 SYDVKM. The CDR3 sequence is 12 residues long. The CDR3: CASMAGSTEAFF. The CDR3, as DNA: TGTGCCAGTATGGCCGGGAGCACTGAAGCTTTCTTT.

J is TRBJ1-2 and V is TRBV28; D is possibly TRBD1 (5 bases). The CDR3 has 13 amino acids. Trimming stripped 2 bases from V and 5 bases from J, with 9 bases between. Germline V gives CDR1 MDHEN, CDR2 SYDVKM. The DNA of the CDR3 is TGTGCCAGCAGTTTAGTCCGACAGTATGGCTACACCTTC. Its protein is CASSLVRQYGYTF.

The CDR3 loop reads CASSPRGRVGNTEAFF. The CDR3 nucleotides are TGCGCCAGCAGCCCCAGGGGGCGAGTTGGGAACACTGAAGCTTTCTTT. This chain joins TRBV5-1 and TRBJ1-1, with 8 bases lining up with TRBD1. The CDR3 runs 16 residues. Trimming took 4 bases from V and 1 from J; bases not matched to a gene: 9. Germline-derived CDR1 and CDR2 are SGHRS and YFSETQ.

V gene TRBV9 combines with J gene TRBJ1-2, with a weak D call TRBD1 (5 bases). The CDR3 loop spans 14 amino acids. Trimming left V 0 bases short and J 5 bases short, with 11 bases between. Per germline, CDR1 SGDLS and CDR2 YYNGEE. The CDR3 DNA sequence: TGTGCCAGCAGCGTAGAGGGACCATCGTATGGCTACACCTTC. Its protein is CASSVEGPSYGYTF.

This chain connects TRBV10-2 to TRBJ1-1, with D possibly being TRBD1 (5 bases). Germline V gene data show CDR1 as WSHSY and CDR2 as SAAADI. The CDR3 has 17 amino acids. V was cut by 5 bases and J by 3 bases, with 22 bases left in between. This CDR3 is CASSSLGAGNRDTEAFF. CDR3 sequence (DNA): TGCGCCAGCAGTTCTCTTGGGGCAGGGAATCGAGACACTGAAGCTTTCTTT.

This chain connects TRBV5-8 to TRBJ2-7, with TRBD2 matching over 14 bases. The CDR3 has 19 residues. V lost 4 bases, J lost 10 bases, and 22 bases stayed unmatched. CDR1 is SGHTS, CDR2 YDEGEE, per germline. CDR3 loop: CASSPGQRRSGTSGRPQYF. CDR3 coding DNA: TGTGCCAGCAGCCCGGGACAGAGGAGATCCGGGACTAGCGGGAGACCCCAGTACTTC.

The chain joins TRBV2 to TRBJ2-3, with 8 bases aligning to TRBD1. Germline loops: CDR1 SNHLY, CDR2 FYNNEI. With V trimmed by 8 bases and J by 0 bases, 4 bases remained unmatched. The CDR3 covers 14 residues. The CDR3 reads CASSGQGSTDTQYF. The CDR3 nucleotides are TGTGCCAGCTCCGGACAGGGAAGCACAGATACGCAGTATTTT.

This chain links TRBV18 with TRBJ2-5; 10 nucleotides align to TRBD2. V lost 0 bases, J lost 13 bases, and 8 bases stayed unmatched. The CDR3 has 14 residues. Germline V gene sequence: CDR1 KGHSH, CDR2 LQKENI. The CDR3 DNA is TGTGCCAGCTCACCACCCGCTCTAGCGGGAGATCTGTACTTC. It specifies CASSPPALAGDLYF.

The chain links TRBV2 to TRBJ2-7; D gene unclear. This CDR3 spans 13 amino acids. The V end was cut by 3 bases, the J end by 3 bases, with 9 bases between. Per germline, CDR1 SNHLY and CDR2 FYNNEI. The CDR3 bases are TGTGCCAGCAGTGACGTATCATACTACGAGCAGTACTTC. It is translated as CASSDVSYYEQYF.

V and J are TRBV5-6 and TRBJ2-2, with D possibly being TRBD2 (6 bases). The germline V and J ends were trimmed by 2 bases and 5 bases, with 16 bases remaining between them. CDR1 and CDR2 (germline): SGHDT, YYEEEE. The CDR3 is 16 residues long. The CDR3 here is CASSFPGTARTGELFF. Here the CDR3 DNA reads TGTGCCAGCAGCTTCCCTGGGACTGCTCGGACCGGGGAGCTGTTTTTT.

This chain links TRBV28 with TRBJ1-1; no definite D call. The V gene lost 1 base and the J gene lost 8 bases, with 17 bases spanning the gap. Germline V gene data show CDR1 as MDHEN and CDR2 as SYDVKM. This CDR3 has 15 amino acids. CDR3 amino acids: CASSLSAGFRSEAFF. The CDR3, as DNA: TGTGCCAGCAGTTTATCGGCAGGTTTCAGGTCGGAAGCTTTCTTT.

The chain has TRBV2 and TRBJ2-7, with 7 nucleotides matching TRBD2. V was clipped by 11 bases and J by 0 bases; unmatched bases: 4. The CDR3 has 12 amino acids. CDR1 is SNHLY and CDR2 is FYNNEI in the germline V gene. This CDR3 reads CAGRALSYEQYF. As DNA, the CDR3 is TGTGCCGGGAGGGCCCTCTCCTACGAGCAGTACTTC.

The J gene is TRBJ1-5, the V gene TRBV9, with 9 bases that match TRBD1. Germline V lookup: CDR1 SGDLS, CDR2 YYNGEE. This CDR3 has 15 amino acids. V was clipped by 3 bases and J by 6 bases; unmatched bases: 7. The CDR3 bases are TGTGCCAGCAGCGAGAGGGGACAGGGCGTTCAGCCCCAGCATTTT. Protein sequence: CASSERGQGVQPQHF.

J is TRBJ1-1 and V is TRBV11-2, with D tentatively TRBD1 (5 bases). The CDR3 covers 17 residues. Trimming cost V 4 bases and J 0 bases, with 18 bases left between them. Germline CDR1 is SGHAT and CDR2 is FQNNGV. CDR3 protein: CASSSRGRRKVNTEAFF. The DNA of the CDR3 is TGTGCCAGCAGCTCCCGGGGACGGAGGAAGGTGAACACTGAAGCTTTCTTT.